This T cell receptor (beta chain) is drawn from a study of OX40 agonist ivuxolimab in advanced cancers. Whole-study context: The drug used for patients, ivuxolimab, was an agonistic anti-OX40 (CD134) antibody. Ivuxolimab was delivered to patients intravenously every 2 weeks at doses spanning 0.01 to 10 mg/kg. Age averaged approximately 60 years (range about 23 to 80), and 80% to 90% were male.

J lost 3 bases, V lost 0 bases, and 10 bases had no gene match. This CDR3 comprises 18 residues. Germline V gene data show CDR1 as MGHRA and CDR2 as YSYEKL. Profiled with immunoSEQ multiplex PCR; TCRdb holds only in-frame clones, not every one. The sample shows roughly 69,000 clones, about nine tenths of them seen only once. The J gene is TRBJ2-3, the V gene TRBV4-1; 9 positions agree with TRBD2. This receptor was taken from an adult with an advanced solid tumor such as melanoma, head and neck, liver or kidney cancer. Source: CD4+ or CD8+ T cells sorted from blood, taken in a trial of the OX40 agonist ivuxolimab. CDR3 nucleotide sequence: TGCGCCAGCAGCCAAGATAGGGGAGCGGGGGGCAGGACAGATACGCAGTATTTT. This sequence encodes CASSQDRGAGGRTDTQYF.